Listed below are T cell receptor beta chains from one sample, sequenced in a study of human T cells and chemical hapten exposure. TCRdb independently ran MiXCR on the RACE reads; one entry per CDR3 protein. The sample carries 40,000 or so distinct CDR3 sequences, 8.5% to 10% recorded once. The specimen comprised whole blood, sampled in connection with sensitization to the hapten diphenylcyclopropenone (DPC). The source of these receptors is a woman younger than 45 with alopecia areata. Some clones in this sample may be carry-over from other donors' samples. The CDR3 runs from the conserved cysteine through the conserved F or W. The D gene is left open where the match is weak. Rows may omit the clone size; those that give it use once, few, many or a size class.

TRBV5-1,TRBJ2-7,TRBD2,few,CASSPRPGGEQYF,TGCGCCAGCAGCCCCCGTCCGGGAGGGGAGCAGTACTTC
TRBV10-3,TRBJ2-2,-,few,CAISESENTGELFF,TGTGCCATCAGTGAGTCTGAGAACACCGGGGAGCTGTTTTTT
TRBV20-1,TRBJ2-5,-,many,CSAPTGYETQYF,TGCAGTGCTCCTACAGGGTACGAGACCCAGTACTTC
TRBV12-3/TRBV12-4,TRBJ2-7,TRBD1,many,CASSPRTGFYEQYF,TGTGCCAGCAGTCCCCGGACAGGTTTCTACGAGCAGTACTTC
TRBV6-2/TRBV6-3,TRBJ1-5,TRBD1,-,CATGEGDRTPLSNQPQHF,TGTGCCACCGGAGAGGGGGACAGGACCCCCTTGAGCAATCAGCCCCAGCATTTT
TRBV7-9,TRBJ2-5,-,-,CASPSETQYF,TGTGCCAGCCCCTCAGAGACCCAGTACTTC
TRBV29-1,TRBJ1-2,TRBD1,many,CSMTGTGVNYTF,TGCAGCATGACCGGGACAGGAGTTAACTACACCTTC
TRBV4-3,TRBJ1-3,-,-,CASSQDRIAHGTGNTIYF,TGCGCCAGCAGCCAGGATAGGATCGCGCACGGGACTGGAAACACCATATATTTT
TRBV12-3/TRBV12-4,TRBJ1-1,-,-,CASRMGGGTEAFF,TGTGCCAGCAGGATGGGAGGGGGCACTGAAGCTTTCTTT
TRBV7-6,TRBJ2-7,-,-,CASSLGNNYEQYF,TGTGCCAGCAGCTTAGGAAATAACTACGAGCAGTACTTC
TRBV9,TRBJ2-1,-,-,CASSVGSVSFNEQFF,TGTGCCAGCAGCGTAGGATCCGTGTCATTTAATGAGCAGTTCTTC
TRBV12-3/TRBV12-4,TRBJ2-1,-,-,CATAFPGALRKQFF,TGTGCCACAGCATTCCCCGGGGCCCTCCGGAAGCAGTTCTTC
TRBV5-1,TRBJ2-5,-,many,CASSLVTNRRGETQYF,TGCGCCAGCAGCTTGGTAACAAACCGACGAGGTGAGACCCAGTACTTC
TRBV6-2/TRBV6-3,TRBJ2-5,TRBD2,-,CASSYGGGIRETQYF,TGTGCCAGCAGTTACGGCGGGGGGATTCGAGAGACCCAGTACTTC
TRBV7-2,TRBJ1-1,-,few,CASSSRDWEAFF,TGTGCCAGCAGCTCACGGGACTGGGAAGCTTTCTTT
TRBV6-2/TRBV6-3,TRBJ2-5,-,many,CASSTLGGETQYF,TGTGCCAGCAGTACACTAGGTGGAGAGACCCAGTACTTC
TRBV15,TRBJ2-5,-,few,CATSRGGIETQYF,TGTGCCACCAGCAGAGGGGGGATCGAGACCCAGTACTTC
TRBV6-1,TRBJ2-2,TRBD2,-,CASSEGLSSGGGTGELFF,TGTGCCAGCAGTGAAGGGTTGTCTAGCGGGGGTGGCACCGGGGAGCTGTTTTTT
TRBV7-8,TRBJ2-7,-,-,CASSLGRRVTYEQYF,TGTGCCAGCAGCTTAGGGAGGCGGGTTACCTACGAGCAGTACTTC
TRBV15,TRBJ2-1,TRBD1,few,CATSRTGVGNEQFF,TGTGCCACCAGCAGGACAGGGGTAGGCAATGAGCAGTTCTTC
TRBV7-2,TRBJ2-3,-,few,CASNFLRGSTDTQYF,TGTGCCAGCAACTTCCTACGGGGGAGCACAGATACGCAGTATTTT
TRBV3-1,TRBJ1-6,-,few,CASSQSIGGESPLHF,TGTGCCAGCAGCCAGAGCATTGGGGGGGAATCACCCCTCCACTTT
TRBV7-3,TRBJ2-2,TRBD2,few,CASSPAGGLSTGELFF,TGTGCCAGCAGCCCAGCGGGGGGGCTCAGCACCGGGGAGCTGTTTTTT
TRBV5-5,TRBJ1-6,-,few,CASSLPGEGSPLHF,TGTGCCAGCAGCTTGCCGGGGGAAGGTTCACCCCTCCACTTT
TRBV20-1,TRBJ2-2,-,many,CSAREGQGQVGELFF,TGCAGTGCTAGAGAGGGCCAGGGGCAGGTGGGGGAGCTGTTTTTT
TRBV30,TRBJ1-2,-,few,CAWGPQYGYTF,TGTGCCTGGGGCCCGCAGTATGGCTACACCTTC
TRBV19,TRBJ2-3,TRBD2,few,CASSPLAGGTDTQYF,TGTGCCAGTAGTCCACTAGCGGGGGGCACAGATACGCAGTATTTT
TRBV6-5,TRBJ1-5,TRBD1,many,CASSYGTGRGQPQHF,TGTGCCAGCAGTTACGGGACAGGGCGAGGTCAGCCCCAGCATTTT
TRBV20-1,TRBJ2-5,-,-,CSARDYLQDTQYF,TGCAGTGCTAGGGACTATCTCCAAGATACCCAGTACTTC
TRBV2,TRBJ2-2,-,-,CASRRRRNSNTGELFF,TGTGCCAGCAGACGGAGACGGAACTCGAACACCGGGGAGCTGTTTTTT
TRBV30,TRBJ1-1,TRBD1,many,CAWSLGTGVSEAFF,TGTGCCTGGAGCCTCGGGACAGGGGTATCTGAAGCTTTCTTT
TRBV2,TRBJ2-7,TRBD2,few,CASRVSGGRYEQYF,TGTGCCAGCAGGGTTAGCGGGGGAAGATACGAGCAGTACTTC
TRBV12-3/TRBV12-4,TRBJ2-3,TRBD1,few,CASSLRTGGADTQYF,TGTGCCAGCAGTTTGAGGACAGGGGGAGCGGATACGCAGTATTTT
TRBV19,TRBJ2-7,-,-,CASSQQALAYEQYF,TGTGCCAGTAGTCAACAGGCACTAGCCTACGAGCAGTACTTC
TRBV12-3/TRBV12-4,TRBJ1-6,-,-,CASSFGRDSPLHF,TGTGCCAGCAGTTTTGGACGGGATTCACCCCTCCACTTT
TRBV11-2,TRBJ2-3,TRBD1,-,CASSRRTGGTDTQYF,TGTGCCAGCAGCCGAAGGACAGGGGGCACAGATACGCAGTATTTT
TRBV6-1,TRBJ2-7,TRBD1,many,CASEGQTRPTYEQYF,TGTGCCAGCGAGGGACAGACTCGCCCTACCTACGAGCAGTACTTC
TRBV7-3,TRBJ2-5,-,-,CASSPGGRQETQYF,TGTGCCAGCAGCCCAGGAGGCCGCCAAGAGACCCAGTACTTC